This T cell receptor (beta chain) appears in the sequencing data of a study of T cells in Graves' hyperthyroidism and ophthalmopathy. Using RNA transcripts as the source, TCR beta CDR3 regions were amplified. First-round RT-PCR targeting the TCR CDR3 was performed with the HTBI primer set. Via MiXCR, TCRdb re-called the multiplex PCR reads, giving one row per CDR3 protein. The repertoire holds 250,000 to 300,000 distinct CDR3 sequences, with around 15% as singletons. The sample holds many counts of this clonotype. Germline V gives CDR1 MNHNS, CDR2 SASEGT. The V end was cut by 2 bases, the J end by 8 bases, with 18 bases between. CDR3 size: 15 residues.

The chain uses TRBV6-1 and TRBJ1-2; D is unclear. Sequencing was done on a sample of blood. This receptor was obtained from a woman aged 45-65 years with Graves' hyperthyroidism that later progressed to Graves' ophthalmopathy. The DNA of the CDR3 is TGTGCCAGCAGTGAATATAGCACCTCCCCTCCCGGCTACACCTTC. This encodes CASSEYSTSPPGYTF.